What follows is one TCR beta chain and its context. Its antigen is unknown. The record originates from a study of CD8+ T cells in alopecia areata. It was cDNA, reverse transcribed from extracted RNA, that served as the sequencing template. The protocol was immunoSEQ multiplex PCR, while the TCRdb copy is restricted to in-frame clones and leaves out a portion. The sample carries roughly 200,000 clones, less than 45% recorded once. The V segment lost 1 base and the J segment 6 bases; nucleotides outside the gene matches: 1. This CDR3 comprises 14 residues. Germline V gene data show CDR1 as LNHNV and CDR2 as YYDKDF (reference sequence). This sample's treatment: oral pan-JAK inhibitor, 5-10 mg twice daily. Cell sorting was applied to PBMCs, and CD4+ and CD8+ T cells were collected. Study observations and caveats: Resident alphabeta T cells of normal skin are also sequenced in scalp samples.

The chain joins TRBV15 to TRBJ2-1; 9 bases align to TRBD1. The sequenced sample was CD4+ T cells sorted from blood, obtained at roughly week 38, from a patient treated with tofacitinib. This clonotype was obtained from a human donor with alopecia areata. CDR3 DNA sequence: TGTGCCACCAGCAGAGGGGACAGGGTCAATGAGCAGTTCTTC. Translation: CATSRGDRVNEQFF.